The 29 T cell receptor beta chains given below trace back to one sample, sequenced in a study of blood T cells in healthy people across ages. Primed by a sample-barcoded 5' primer and a J-beta primer mix, a second PCR proceeded for 7 to 11 cycles. TCRdb used MiXCR to reprocess the 5' RACE reads, holding one entry per CDR3 protein. The table lists 800,000 to 1,300,000 distinct CDR3 sequences, around 27% of them singletons. This sample was also put to use in a study of T cells of mothers and their children.

The sample taken for sequencing was blood. These receptors were collected from a girl aged 2-10 years in good health.

The V call is TRBV6-1, the J call TRBJ2-7, with D perhaps matching TRBD1 or TRBD2 (7 bases each). V dropped 6 bases and J dropped 6 bases, with 21 bases sitting between them. Germline V gene sequence: CDR1 MNHNS, CDR2 SASEGT. This CDR3 has 15 residues. The CDR3 DNA reads TGTGCCAGCAGGACAGAAGTATGGGAGGGGGCCGAGCAGTACTTC. Protein product: CASRTEVWEGAEQYF.

The rearrangement joins TRBV29-1 to TRBJ2-4; TRBD1 is a possible D gene (6 bases). Trimming pared 3 bases from V and 7 bases from J, leaving 10 bases between. CDR1 is SQVTM, CDR2 ANQGSEA, per germline. The CDR3 has 12 residues. CDR3 sequence: CSVDGGYNIQYF. Written as DNA, the CDR3 is TGCAGCGTTGATGGGGGCTACAACATTCAGTACTTC.

The chain is built from TRBV13 and TRBJ2-5, with 8 bases identical to TRBD1. CDR1 is PRHDT and CDR2 is FYEKMQ in the germline V gene (reference sequence). CDR3 length: 14 amino acids. J gave up 3 bases and V 6 bases, and 6 bases lay outside the gene matches. The CDR3 protein is CASSLQTGEETQYF. The CDR3 DNA sequence: TGTGCCAGCAGTCTCCAGACAGGGGAAGAGACCCAGTACTTC.

This chain joins TRBV6-2 or TRBV6-3 and TRBJ2-1; 10 nucleotides agree with TRBD2. The V gene end was trimmed by 6 bases and the J gene end by 7 bases; junction bases not matched to a gene: 12. The CDR3 loop spans 16 amino acids. Germline CDR1 MNHEY, CDR2 SVGEGT. The CDR3 protein is CASSPFVAGGTNEQFF. As DNA, the CDR3 is TGTGCCAGCAGCCCCTTTGTAGCGGGGGGAACGAATGAGCAGTTCTTC.

This rearrangement joins TRBV25-1 to TRBJ1-4, with unresolved D. The germline V gene has CDR1 MGHDK and CDR2 SYGVNS. This CDR3 is 15 amino acids long. V dropped 4 bases and J dropped 7 bases, with 16 bases sitting between them. CDR3 protein: CASSGHKGGSEKLFF. As DNA, the CDR3 is TGTGCCAGCAGTGGGCATAAGGGAGGGAGTGAAAAACTGTTTTTT.

The gene calls are TRBV5-1 and TRBJ2-1; no clear D gene. Germline CDR1 reads SGHRS; CDR2 reads YFSETQ. This CDR3 has 14 residues. V lost 3 bases, J lost 5 bases, and 12 bases lay in between. CDR3 amino acids: CASSSTLSNNEQFF. Here the CDR3 DNA reads TGCGCCAGCAGCTCGACCTTATCGAACAATGAGCAGTTCTTC.

This clonotype was recorded a few times. The chain combines TRBV6-5 with TRBJ2-7; TRBD2 might be the D (6 bases). V lost 0 bases and J lost 7, with 10 bases in between. CDR1 and CDR2 from the germline V gene are MNHEY and SVGAGI. The CDR3 loop spans 13 amino acids. CDR3 sequence: CASSYSEGGEQYF. CDR3 nucleotides: TGTGCCAGCAGTTACTCGGAGGGTGGAGAGCAGTACTTC.

This clonotype appeared a few times. The V call is TRBV28, the J call TRBJ2-1; the match to TRBD1 covers 7 bases. The better agreement between TRBJ2-5 and the DNA end casts doubt on the J call. The CDR3 totals 14 residues. CDR1 MDHEN and CDR2 SYDVKM come from the germline V gene. The CDR3 loop is CASSPDRVRETQYF. In nucleotides, the CDR3 is TGTGCCAGCAGTCCCGACAGGGTTAGGGAGACCCAGTACTTC.

The genes are TRBV7-9 and TRBJ2-5; tentatively, D is TRBD1 (6 bases). Trimming pared 8 bases from V and 5 bases from J, leaving 15 bases between. CDR1 and CDR2 from the germline V gene are SEHNR and FQNEAQ (reference sequence). This CDR3 is 13 amino acids long. CDR3 sequence reads: CASLRGEMETQYF. For the CDR3, the DNA is TGTGCCAGCCTCAGGGGAGAGATGGAGACCCAGTACTTC.

The chain uses TRBV29-1 and TRBJ2-4, with 7 nucleotides matching TRBD2. This CDR3 contains 15 residues. CDR1 and CDR2 from the germline V gene are SQVTM and ANQGSEA. Trimming took 3 bases from V and 8 from J; bases not matched to a gene: 13. The CDR3 protein is CSVDGGGLEVDIQYF. The DNA for the CDR3 is TGCAGCGTTGATGGCGGCGGACTAGAGGTTGACATTCAGTACTTC.

This clonotype was recorded a few times. The chain couples TRBV6-2 or TRBV6-3 to TRBJ2-6, with 7 positions matching TRBD1. This CDR3 is built from 16 residues. The germline CDR1 and CDR2 sequences are MNHEY and SVGEGT. The J segment lost 0 bases and the V segment lost 5 bases, leaving 4 bases of the junction unmatched. The CDR3 region is CASSDAGGSGANVLTF. CDR3 nucleotides: TGTGCCAGCAGTGACGCAGGGGGCTCTGGGGCCAACGTCCTGACTTTC.

The V call is TRBV20-1, the J call TRBJ2-1; TRBD2 aligns across 12 bases. The junction had 8 bases not matched to a gene; V was cut back by 2 bases and J by 6 bases. This CDR3 has 16 residues. Looked up from germline, CDR1 is DFQATT and CDR2 is SNEGSKA (reference sequence). The CDR3 loop reads CSARSSGGALSNEQFF. The DNA of the CDR3 is TGCAGTGCTAGATCTAGCGGGGGGGCCCTGTCCAATGAGCAGTTCTTC.

This clonotype was detected a few times. J is TRBJ2-1 and V is TRBV5-5, with 7 bases that match TRBD1. Germline loops: CDR1 SGHKS, CDR2 YYEKEE (reference sequence). CDR3 length: 18 residues. V was pared by 4 bases and J by 0 bases, with 13 bases of the junction left unmatched. This CDR3 is CASSARLRDSHSYNEQFF. The CDR3 DNA is TGTGCCAGCAGCGCGCGACTTCGGGACAGCCACTCCTACAATGAGCAGTTCTTC. The full variable domain, rest sourced from reference TRBV5-5 and TRBJ2-1, is DAGVTQSPTHLIKTRGQQVTLRCSPISGHKSVSWYQQVLGQGPQFIFQYYEKEERGRGNFPDRFSARQFPNYSSELNVNALLLGDSALYLCASSARLRDSHSYNEQFFGPGTRLTVL.

The table lists this clonotype with a few counts. This rearrangement joins TRBV14 to TRBJ2-4; no firm D call. The CDR3 contains 13 residues. Germline V CDR1 and CDR2: SGHDN, FVKESK. V was shortened by 4 bases and J by 4 bases, with 8 bases between the two germline ends. The chain's CDR3 is CASSPALKNIQYF. The CDR3 coding sequence is TGTGCCAGCAGCCCTGCTCTTAAAAACATTCAGTACTTC.

The chain's CDR3 is CSARDAEALTYNEQYF. As DNA, the CDR3 is TGCAGTGCTAGAGATGCGGAGGCCCTAACCTATAACGAGCAGTACTTC. The chain has TRBV20-1 and TRBJ2-5; a possible D gene is TRBD2 (5 bases). The DNA end favors TRBJ2-7, so the J call may be wrong. The germline V gene encodes CDR1 DFQATT and CDR2 SNEGSKA (reference sequence). The CDR3 is 16 residues long.

The table lists this clonotype with a few counts. This chain connects TRBV15 to TRBJ2-3; TRBD2 is a possible D gene (5 bases). This CDR3 comprises 13 residues. CDR1 and CDR2 from the germline V gene are LNHNV and YYDKDF (reference sequence). Deletions cut 6 bases from V and 5 bases from J, with 12 bases between. Here the CDR3 DNA reads TGTGCCACCAGATCTGGGAGACAAGATACGCAGTATTTT. It specifies CATRSGRQDTQYF.

This chain joins TRBV14 and TRBJ2-3; perhaps TRBD2 as D (7 bases). V lost 4 bases and J lost 8, with 16 bases in between. The CDR3 consists of 14 residues. Per germline, CDR1 SGHDN and CDR2 FVKESK. CDR3 protein: CASSRLGGGPTQYF. The CDR3, as DNA: TGTGCCAGCAGCCGTTTGGGGGGGGGCCCTACGCAGTATTTT.

This clonotype was counted once. V and J are TRBV4-1 and TRBJ2-3; the match to TRBD2 covers 13 bases. V was pared by 4 bases and J by 4 bases, with 11 bases of the junction left unmatched. This CDR3 region has 18 residues. Germline lookup yields CDR1 MGHRA and CDR2 YSYEKL. The CDR3 spells CASSLDRLAGGVPDTQYF. The CDR3 DNA sequence: TGCGCCAGCAGCCTAGACCGACTAGCGGGAGGTGTACCAGATACGCAGTATTTT.

The chain uses TRBV5-1 and TRBJ2-3; 8 bases fit TRBD2. The germline V gene encodes CDR1 SGHRS and CDR2 YFSETQ. This CDR3 has 15 residues. Trimming cost V 0 bases and J 3 bases; bases outside gene matches: 3. The CDR3 is CASSLAAGATDTQYF. In DNA, the CDR3 is TGCGCCAGCAGCTTGGCAGCGGGAGCTACAGATACGCAGTATTTT.

Turning to this clonotype: Because the CDR3 is missing its conserved closing phenylalanine or tryptophan, this is likely a read error. The DNA is omitted, as the CDR3 cannot be located on it reliably, and the CDR3 follows TCRdb's listing. J is TRBJ2-5 and V is TRBV12-3 or TRBV12-4; TRBD1 is taken as the D call from the table, unchecked against the DNA. The CDR3 is 11 amino acids in total, end residues counted. The CDR3: CASSFTGQWSI.

This clonotype was observed a few times. CDR3 in amino acids: CASSAYRGSLSYEQYF. DNA of the CDR3: TGTGCCAGCAGTGCCTACCGTGGGTCACTTTCCTACGAGCAGTACTTC. The chain combines TRBV6-1 with TRBJ2-7; no clear D. Looked up from germline, CDR1 is MNHNS and CDR2 is SASEGT. CDR3 size: 16 residues. Trimming removed 4 bases at V and 1 base at J, with 17 bases between.

The V and J genes are TRBV29-1 and TRBJ2-4, with unresolved D. Trimming removed 1 base from V and 4 bases from J, with 8 bases in between. The CDR3 totals 13 residues. CDR1 is SQVTM and CDR2 is ANQGSEA in the germline V gene. In DNA form, the CDR3 reads TGCAGCGTTGAAGTAGTAGGGAAAAACATTCAGTACTTC. It encodes CSVEVVGKNIQYF.

The chain is built from TRBV18 and TRBJ1-4; a weak D match, TRBD1 (5 bases). Germline V gene data show CDR1 as KGHSH and CDR2 as LQKENI. The CDR3 extends over 14 amino acids. V was trimmed by 4 bases and J by 8 bases, leaving 14 bases between them. CDR3 nucleotide sequence: TGTGCCAGCTCACGAGCGCCAGGGAGCGAAAAACTGTTTTTT. Translation: CASSRAPGSEKLFF.

V gene TRBV28 combines with J gene TRBJ2-7, with unresolved D. V was clipped by 5 bases and J by 3 bases, with 14 bases between them. Germline V CDR1 and CDR2: MDHEN, SYDVKM. The CDR3 covers 14 residues. CDR3 coding DNA: TGTGCCAGCAGTAATCATATACAAAACTACGAGCAGTACTTC. It encodes CASSNHIQNYEQYF.

The V call is TRBV4-3, the J call TRBJ1-2; D not resolved. V lost 6 bases, J lost 6 bases, and 17 bases lay in between. Germline V gene sequence: CDR1 LGHNA, CDR2 YSLEER. This CDR3 contains 14 residues. The CDR3 DNA reads as TGCGCCAGCAGTCGGCTGCAGGCGGCTGATGGCTACACCTTC. Translation: CASSRLQAADGYTF.

The chain joins TRBV9 to TRBJ2-5; either TRBD1 or TRBD2 may fit D (5 bases each). The CDR3 sequence is 15 residues long. The germline V gene encodes CDR1 SGDLS and CDR2 YYNGEE. Trimming pared 0 bases from V and 5 bases from J, leaving 14 bases between. The CDR3 region is CASSVAHSEGETQYF. The DNA of the CDR3 is TGTGCCAGCAGCGTAGCTCACAGCGAGGGGGAGACCCAGTACTTC.

The V gene is TRBV29-1, the J gene TRBJ2-5, with TRBD2 as a possible D gene (6 bases). V dropped 3 bases and J dropped 3 bases, with 20 bases sitting between them. This CDR3 is 16 amino acids long. In germline, CDR1 is SQVTM, CDR2 ANQGSEA. Here the CDR3 DNA reads TGCAGCGTTGACCCCTCCCGGGACTGGCGGGAAGAGACCCAGTACTTC. It codes for CSVDPSRDWREETQYF.

This clonotype has a handful of counts. This chain connects TRBV2 to TRBJ2-5; TRBD2 might be the D (5 bases). Trimming stripped 6 bases from V and 8 bases from J, with 7 bases between. Germline CDR1 reads SNHLY; CDR2 reads FYNNEI. The CDR3 runs to 10 residues. Written as DNA, the CDR3 is TGTGCCAGCAGCACTAGTACCCAGTACTTC. Encoded protein: CASSTSTQYF.

This chain links TRBV27 with TRBJ1-5, with D possibly being TRBD1 (5 bases). CDR1 is MNHEY, CDR2 SMNVEV, per germline (reference sequence). This CDR3 spans 16 amino acids. The V end lost 5 bases, the J end lost 0 bases, and 14 bases lay between the germline ends. This CDR3 is CASSPKRTISNQPQHF. In DNA form, the CDR3 reads TGTGCCAGCAGTCCTAAACGGACAATTAGCAATCAGCCCCAGCATTTT.